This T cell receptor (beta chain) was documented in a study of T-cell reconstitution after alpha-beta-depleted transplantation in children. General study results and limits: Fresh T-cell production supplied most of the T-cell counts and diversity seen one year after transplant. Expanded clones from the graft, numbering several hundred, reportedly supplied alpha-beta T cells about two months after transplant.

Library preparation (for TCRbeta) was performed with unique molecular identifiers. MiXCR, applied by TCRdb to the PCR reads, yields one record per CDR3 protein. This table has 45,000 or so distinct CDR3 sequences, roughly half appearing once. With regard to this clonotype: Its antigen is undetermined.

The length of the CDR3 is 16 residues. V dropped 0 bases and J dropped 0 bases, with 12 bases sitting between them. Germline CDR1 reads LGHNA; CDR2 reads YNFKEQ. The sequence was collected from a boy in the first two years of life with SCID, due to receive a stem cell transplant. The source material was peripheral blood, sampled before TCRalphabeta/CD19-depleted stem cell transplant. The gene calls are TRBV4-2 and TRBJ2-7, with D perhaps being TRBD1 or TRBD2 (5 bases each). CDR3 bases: TGTGCCAGCAGCCAAGATTTGGGGACGGCCTCCTACGAGCAGTACTTC. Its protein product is CASSQDLGTASYEQYF.